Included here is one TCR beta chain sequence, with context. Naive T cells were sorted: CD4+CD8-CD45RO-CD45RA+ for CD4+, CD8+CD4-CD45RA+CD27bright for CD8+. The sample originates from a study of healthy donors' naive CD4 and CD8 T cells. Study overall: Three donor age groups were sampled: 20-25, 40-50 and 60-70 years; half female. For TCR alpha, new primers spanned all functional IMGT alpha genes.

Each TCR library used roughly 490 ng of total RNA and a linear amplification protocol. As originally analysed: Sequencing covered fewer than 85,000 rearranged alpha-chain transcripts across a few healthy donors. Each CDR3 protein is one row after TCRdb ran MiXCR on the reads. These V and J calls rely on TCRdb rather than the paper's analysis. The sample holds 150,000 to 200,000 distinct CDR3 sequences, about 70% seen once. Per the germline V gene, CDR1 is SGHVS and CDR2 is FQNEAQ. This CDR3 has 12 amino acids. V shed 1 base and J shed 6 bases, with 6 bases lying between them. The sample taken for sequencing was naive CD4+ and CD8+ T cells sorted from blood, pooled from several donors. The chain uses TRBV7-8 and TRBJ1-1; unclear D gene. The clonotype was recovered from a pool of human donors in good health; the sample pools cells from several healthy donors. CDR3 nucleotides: TGTGCCAGCAGCTTAGATTCCGCTGAAGCTTTCTTT. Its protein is CASSLDSAEAFF.